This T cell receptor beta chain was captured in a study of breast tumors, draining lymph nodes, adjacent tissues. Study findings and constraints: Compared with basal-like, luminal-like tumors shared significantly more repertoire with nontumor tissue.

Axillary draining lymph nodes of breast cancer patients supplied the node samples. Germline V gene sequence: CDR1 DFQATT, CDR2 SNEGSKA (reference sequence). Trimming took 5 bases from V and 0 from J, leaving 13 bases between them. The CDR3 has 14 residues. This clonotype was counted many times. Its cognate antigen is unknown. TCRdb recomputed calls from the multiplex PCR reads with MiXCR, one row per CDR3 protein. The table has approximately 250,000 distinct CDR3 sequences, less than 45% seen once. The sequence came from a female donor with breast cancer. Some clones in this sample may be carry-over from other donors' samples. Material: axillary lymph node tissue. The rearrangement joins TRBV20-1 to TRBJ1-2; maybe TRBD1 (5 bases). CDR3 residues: CSAYGAIANYGYTF. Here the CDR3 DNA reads TGCAGTGCTTACGGGGCCATCGCTAACTATGGCTACACCTTC.